The TCR beta chain under discussion was sequenced for a study of blood T cell repertoires in COVID-19. For the study at large: Samples taken during acute and convalescent COVID-19 were collected in the United States, Italy and Spain. PBMCs, B-cell-depleted T cells, or T cells provided the cDNA or gDNA that made up the material.

CDR1 and CDR2 from the germline V gene are SGHDT and YYEEEE. This CDR3 region has 15 residues. The V end was cut by 0 bases, the J end by 2 bases, with 12 bases between. Original data processing: Counts of nucleated cells, estimated from reference gene primer amplification, were obtained. Here immunoSEQ multiplex PCR was the method, and the copy in TCRdb shows in-frame clones only, minus some. The V and J calls and clone size come from that table; D and trimming were worked out from the DNA. The sample records about 190,000 clones, about four fifths being singletons. Material for sequencing was peripheral blood. The genes are TRBV5-6 and TRBJ2-7, with a possible D match to TRBD2 (5 bases). This sequence was found in a man aged 60 to 75 with acute or convalescent COVID-19. CDR3 DNA: TGTGCCAGCAGCTTGGGAGCGGAAATCACCTACGAGCAGTACTTC. Translated, it gives CASSLGAEITYEQYF. Supplemented by reference TRBV5-6 and TRBJ2-7, the full variable domain reads DAGVTQSPTHLIKTRGQQVTLRCSPKSGHDTVSWYQQALGQGPQFIFQYYEEEERQRGNFPDRFSGHQFPNYSSELNVNALLLGDSALYLCASSLGAEITYEQYFGPGTRLTVT.